This T cell receptor beta chain was sequenced in a study of control samples from healthy donors and cancer patients. Profiling relied on immunoSEQ multiplex PCR, and the TCRdb table lists in-frame clones only, not all of them. The sample contains under 80,000 clones, around 94% of which appear only once. V was shortened by 3 bases and J by 8 bases, with 20 bases between the two germline ends. The CDR3 length is 15 residues. Germline V gene data show CDR1 as DFQATT and CDR2 as SNEGSKA (reference sequence). This clonotype was obtained from a woman between 40 and 55 years old in good health. What was sequenced was blood. This chain connects TRBV20-1 to TRBJ2-1; perhaps TRBD2 as D (7 bases). The CDR3 nucleotides are TGCAGTGCTAGTTCTGAGGGGGGGGGCCGCGATGAGCAGTTCTTC. Translation: CSASSEGGGRDEQFF.